The clone carrying this TCR beta chain was seen once. The antigen remains undetermined. TCRdb keeps only in-frame clones here, not all; method: immunoSEQ multiplex PCR. The table includes thousands of clones, just under 70% detected once. The sample is drawn from a study of CD8 T cell repertoires and HIV-1 epitope variants. Study at large: Separate wells received one of Twenty-five Gag or Nef variant peptides.

The sequence came from a male donor with HIV. The sequencing sample was made of cultured CD8+ T cells derived from PBMCs.

The CDR3 region has the DNA TGTGCCAGTAGTGCGACAGGCTTTGGGGAGCAGTTCTTC. Translated, it gives CASSATGFGEQFF. The chain combines TRBV19 with TRBJ2-1, with D possibly TRBD1 on 6 matching bases. This CDR3 region has 13 residues. V was trimmed by 5 bases and J by 10 bases, leaving 15 bases between them. Germline V gene data show CDR1 as LNHDA and CDR2 as SQIVND (reference sequence).